The 30 T cell receptor beta chains in this list originate from one sample, sequenced in a study of T cells in Graves' hyperthyroidism and ophthalmopathy. TCR beta CDR3 region amplification was performed from RNA transcripts. The TCR CDR3 first-round RT-PCR relied on the HTBI primer set. TCRdb re-called the multiplex PCR reads with MiXCR, one entry per CDR3 protein. In the table there are 500,000 to 800,000 distinct CDR3 sequences, 40% to 55% of which are singletons. Source material: peripheral blood or thyroid tissue (not recorded which). These receptors all stem from an adult man with Graves' disease, either hyperthyroidism or ophthalmopathy (not recorded which).

In its sample, this clonotype was seen a few times. A clone one base away is much larger, so this may be a read error. The chain is built from TRBV15 and TRBJ1-4; a weak D match, TRBD1 (5 bases). Germline CDR1 is LNHNV and CDR2 is YYDKDF (reference sequence). V was cut by 0 bases and J by 6 bases, with 11 bases left in between. The CDR3 has 15 amino acids. The CDR3: CATSRDQGADEKLFF. The CDR3 bases are TGTGCCACCAGCAGAGATCAAGGGGCGGATGAAAAACTGTTTTTT.

This chain connects TRBV20-1 to TRBJ1-1; 8 bases line up with TRBD1. The germline gives CDR1 DFQATT, CDR2 SNEGSKA (reference sequence). V was pared by 3 bases and J by 3 bases, with 12 bases of the junction left unmatched. The CDR3 has 16 amino acids. The CDR3, as DNA: TGCAGTGCTAGGGGGACAGGCGCTAGGTGGGACACTGAAGCTTTCTTT. It yields the protein CSARGTGARWDTEAFF.

The chain is built from TRBV12-3 or TRBV12-4 and TRBJ2-5, with D possibly TRBD2 on 5 matching bases. This CDR3 has 17 residues. V lost 5 bases to trimming and J lost 0 bases, with 19 bases between them. DNA for the CDR3: TGTGCCAGCAGTGAATTCAGAGGGTATATGGACCAAGAGACCCAGTACTTC. Translation: CASSEFRGYMDQETQYF.

This clonotype was counted a few times. The rearrangement links TRBV6-6 to TRBJ1-2; 9 bases align to TRBD1. V trimming: 6 bases; J trimming: 7 bases; junction bases outside the gene matches: 9. The CDR3 spans 14 residues. In germline, CDR1 is MNHNY, CDR2 SVGAGI (reference sequence). DNA of the CDR3: TGTGCCAGCAGACCTGAGGGACAGGGAAGTGGCTACACCTTC. It is translated as CASRPEGQGSGYTF.

This clonotype showed up many times. This chain connects TRBV10-3 to TRBJ1-6; D uncertain. The CDR3 totals 15 residues. CDR1 and CDR2 from the germline V gene are ENHRY and SYGVKD. The V gene lost 0 bases and the J gene lost 10 bases, with 13 bases spanning the gap. This chain's CDR3 is CAISESQGQVSPLHF. The CDR3, as DNA: TGTGCCATCAGTGAGTCACAAGGCCAGGTATCACCCCTCCACTTT.

The J gene is TRBJ1-5, the V gene TRBV25-1, with D perhaps matching TRBD1 (5 bases). Germline CDR1 MGHDK, CDR2 SYGVNS. CDR3 length equals 14 residues. V lost 6 bases and J 7 bases, leaving 16 bases between the germline ends. CDR3 residues: CASSDGGRGQPQHF. CDR3 nucleotide sequence: TGTGCCAGCAGCGATGGGGGTAGGGGCCAGCCCCAGCATTTT.

This clonotype has more than one count but fewer than ten. The chain has TRBV20-1 and TRBJ1-5; TRBD1 might be the D (6 bases). This CDR3 has 14 amino acids. Germline loops: CDR1 DFQATT, CDR2 SNEGSKA (reference sequence). Trimming pared 3 bases from V and 1 base from J, leaving 10 bases between. CDR3 loop: CSASRGQSNQPQHF. The CDR3 DNA reads as TGCAGTGCTAGCCGGGGGCAGAGCAATCAGCCCCAGCATTTT.

A few counts support this clonotype. The rearrangement uses TRBV7-9 and TRBJ2-5; 11 bases match TRBD2. The J call is doubtful: the DNA matches TRBJ2-7 better. The CDR3 sequence is 15 residues long. CDR1 and CDR2 from the germline V gene are SEHNR and FQNEAQ (reference sequence). The CDR3 bases are TGTGCCAGCAGCCACTCCAGACTAGCGGGAAGCGAGCAGTACTTC. It is translated as CASSHSRLAGSEQYF.

Points on this clonotype: One end of the junction fails to match germline, which may point to a read error. The J gene is TRBJ2-7, the V gene TRBV2; D may correspond to TRBD1 or TRBD2 (6 bases each). The germline V gene has CDR1 SNHLY and CDR2 FYNNEI. CDR3 size: 12 residues. The CDR3 sequence is CASSDGGGELYF. The CDR3 DNA sequence: TGTGCCAGCAGTGACGGGGGCGGGGAGCTGTACTTC. The variable domain in full, completed from reference TRBV2 and TRBJ2-7, reads EPEVTQTPSHQVTQMGQEVILRCVPISNHLYFYWYRQILGQKVEFLVSFYNNEISEKSEIFDDQFSVERPDGSNFTLKIRSTKLEDSAMYFCASSDGGGELYFGPGTRLTVT.

The V call is TRBV29-1, the J call TRBJ1-1; D call uncertain. The ends were cut back, 8 bases at V and 3 bases at J, with 13 bases in the middle. The CDR3 totals 12 residues. CDR1 is SQVTM, CDR2 ANQGSEA, per germline. The CDR3 sequence: CSSLGGYTEAFF. In DNA, the CDR3 is TGCAGCAGTTTAGGCGGTTACACTGAAGCTTTCTTT. The entire variable domain, with the rest obtained from reference TRBV29-1 and TRBJ1-1, is as follows: SAVISQKPSRDICQRGTSLTIQCQVDSQVTMMFWYRQQPGQSLTLIATANQGSEATYESGFVIDKFPISRPNLTFSTLTVSNMSPEDSSIYLCSSLGGYTEAFFGQGTRLTVV.

This clonotype was picked up a small number of times. The chain is built from TRBV7-9 and TRBJ1-1; a possible D gene is TRBD1 (5 bases). CDR1 SEHNR and CDR2 FQNEAQ come from the germline V gene (reference sequence). V dropped 1 base and J dropped 10 bases, with 13 bases sitting between them. The CDR3 sequence is 13 residues long. CDR3 coding DNA: TGTGCCAGCAGCTTAGATCCAAGGGGAATAGCTTTCTTT. This gives the protein CASSLDPRGIAFF.

This sequence joins TRBV6-2 or TRBV6-3 and TRBJ1-5; 7 nucleotides align to TRBD1. The CDR3 totals 16 residues. Trimming removed 8 bases from V and 2 bases from J; junction bases left unmatched: 12. Germline V gene data show CDR1 as MNHEY and CDR2 as SVGEGT. CDR3 coding DNA: TGTGCCAGCTCGAGCTTACAGGGGAAGGGCAATCAGCCCCAGCATTTT. It translates to CASSSLQGKGNQPQHF.

In its sample, this clonotype was seen once. This chain links TRBV11-1 with TRBJ2-2, with 12 positions matching TRBD2. The CDR3 is 17 amino acids. V lost 5 bases and J lost 2; bases outside the gene matches: 6. Germline V CDR1 and CDR2: SGHAT, FQDESV (reference sequence). DNA of the CDR3: TGTGCCAGCAGCCCTGGACTAGCGGGGAGAAACACCGGGGAGCTGTTTTTT. Its protein is CASSPGLAGRNTGELFF.

This clonotype was counted many times. The chain links TRBV20-1 to TRBJ2-7, with D maybe TRBD1 (5 bases). Germline V lookup: CDR1 DFQATT, CDR2 SNEGSKA (reference sequence). CDR3 length: 13 amino acids. V lost 1 base, J lost 3 bases, and 10 bases lay in between. The CDR3 sequence: CSARGARDYEQYF. In DNA, the CDR3 is TGCAGTGCTAGAGGGGCCAGGGACTACGAGCAGTACTTC.

This clonotype came up a few times. This chain links TRBV12-3 or TRBV12-4 with TRBJ2-2; 7 nucleotides align to TRBD1. V was pared by 8 bases and J by 1 base, with 1 base of the junction left unmatched. There are 13 residues in the CDR3. CDR3 region: CASYRGNTGELFF. The CDR3 nucleotides read TGTGCCAGCTACAGGGGGAACACCGGGGAGCTGTTTTTT.

The chain is built from TRBV7-9 and TRBJ1-6; 8 nucleotides align to TRBD1. The junction had 11 bases not matched to a gene; V was cut back by 6 bases and J by 10 bases. Germline CDR1 is SEHNR and CDR2 is FQNEAQ (reference sequence). This CDR3 comprises 15 residues. This CDR3 is CASSSEQGAGSPLHF. CDR3 DNA sequence: TGTGCCAGCAGTTCCGAGCAGGGGGCTGGATCACCCCTCCACTTT.

This chain connects TRBV2 to TRBJ1-5; no clear D gene. The CDR3 length is 14 residues. The germline V gene has CDR1 SNHLY and CDR2 FYNNEI. Trimming took 5 bases from V and 2 from J, leaving 10 bases between them. CDR3 bases: TGTGCCAGCAGTTTCTCCGTAGGCAATCAGCCCCAGCATTTT. It encodes CASSFSVGNQPQHF.

This chain links TRBV2 with TRBJ1-2, with a weak D call TRBD1 (5 bases). The CDR3 covers 14 residues. Looked up from germline, CDR1 is SNHLY and CDR2 is FYNNEI. The germline V and J ends were trimmed by 5 bases and 2 bases, with 12 bases remaining between them. Here the CDR3 DNA reads TGTGCCAGCAGTCCCGCCACAGGAAACTATGGCTACACCTTC. Its translation is CASSPATGNYGYTF. The variable domain in full, completed from reference TRBV2 and TRBJ1-2, reads EPEVTQTPSHQVTQMGQEVILRCVPISNHLYFYWYRQILGQKVEFLVSFYNNEISEKSEIFDDQFSVERPDGSNFTLKIRSTKLEDSAMYFCASSPATGNYGYTFGSGTRLTVV.

The V gene is TRBV7-8, the J gene TRBJ2-2; weak D call: TRBD2 (6 bases). V lost 1 base and J 4 bases, leaving 13 bases between the germline ends. Germline CDR1 is SGHVS and CDR2 is FQNEAQ. This CDR3 spans 16 amino acids. The CDR3 reads CASSLEGGVVTGELFF. The DNA for the CDR3 is TGTGCCAGCAGCTTAGAGGGCGGGGTAGTCACCGGGGAGCTGTTTTTT.

The chain joins TRBV6-4 to TRBJ1-2; 7 bases match TRBD1. This CDR3 contains 18 residues. The junction had 18 bases not matched to a gene; V was cut back by 4 bases and J by 4 bases. Germline-derived CDR1 and CDR2 are MRHNA and SNTAGT. For the CDR3, the DNA is TGTGCCAGCAGTGGCCCGAGACAGGGCCTATCAAGGGTCTATGGCTACACCTTC. Protein: CASSGPRQGLSRVYGYTF.

J is TRBJ2-5 and V is TRBV7-2; D is unresolved. Trimming took 6 bases from V and 4 from J, leaving 9 bases between them. CDR1 and CDR2 (germline): SGHTA, FQGNSA. The CDR3 spans 12 residues. The CDR3 region has the DNA TGTGCCAGCAGTTACATTAGAGAGACCCAGTACTTC. Translated: CASSYIRETQYF.

This clonotype has a handful of counts. One end of the junction is discordant with germline, which a read error may explain. The chain carries TRBV10-2 and TRBJ2-6, with 12 bases that match TRBD2. Germline loops: CDR1 WSHSY, CDR2 SAAADI. The CDR3 length is 17 residues. DNA for the CDR3: TGTGCCAGCAGTTCGATCCAAGGACTAGCGGGAACCCACGTCCTGACTTTC. As protein: CASSSIQGLAGTHVLTF.

The rearrangement joins TRBV7-9 to TRBJ1-5; TRBD1 aligns across 9 bases. Trimming at V came to 3 bases and at J to 9 bases, leaving 9 bases not matched to a gene. This CDR3 spans 15 amino acids. CDR1 is SEHNR, CDR2 FQNEAQ, per germline (reference sequence). CDR3 protein: CASSLDGQGYGPQHF. The CDR3 DNA follows: TGTGCCAGCAGCTTGGATGGACAGGGGTACGGGCCCCAGCATTTT.

The chain links TRBV7-9 to TRBJ2-7; no definite D call. The CDR3 runs to 11 residues. The V gene lost 6 bases and the J gene lost 6 bases, with 9 bases spanning the gap. From germline, CDR1 is SEHNR and CDR2 FQNEAQ (reference sequence). DNA of the CDR3: TGTGCCAGCAGGGACGGTTTCGAGCAGTACTTC. This gives the protein CASRDGFEQYF. The variable domain in full, completed from reference TRBV7-9 and TRBJ2-7, reads DTGVSQNPRHKITKRGQNVTFRCDPISEHNRLYWYRQTLGQGPEFLTYFQNEAQLEKSRLLSDRFSAERPKGSFSTLEIQRTEQGDSAMYLCASRDGFEQYFGPGTRLTVT.

This clonotype was observed many times. J is TRBJ1-6 and V is TRBV7-9; the match to TRBD1 covers 7 bases. The V gene's germline CDR1 is SEHNR and CDR2 FQNEAQ (reference sequence). Losses at the gene ends were 1 base for V and 9 bases for J; bases not matched to a gene: 9. The CDR3 spans 16 residues. The CDR3 sequence: CASSLGRGTVSSPLHF. CDR3 bases: TGTGCCAGCAGCTTAGGTCGCGGGACAGTCAGTTCACCCCTCCACTTT.

The chain uses TRBV20-1 and TRBJ2-5, with 8 bases aligning to TRBD2. Germline V gene sequence: CDR1 DFQATT, CDR2 SNEGSKA (reference sequence). This CDR3 is built from 15 residues. V trimming: 0 bases; J trimming: 5 bases; junction bases outside the gene matches: 8. The CDR3 loop is CSARDLVGGGETQYF. The CDR3 DNA reads TGCAGTGCTAGAGACCTTGTCGGCGGGGGGGAGACCCAGTACTTC.

As concerns this clonotype: Possible read error: a much larger clone is one base away. This chain connects TRBV20-1 to TRBJ2-5, with D perhaps matching TRBD2 (5 bases). This CDR3 is built from 13 residues. Germline lookup yields CDR1 DFQATT and CDR2 SNEGSKA (reference sequence). CDR3 residues: CSTRRPGQETQYF. Here the CDR3 DNA reads TGCAGTACTAGACGGCCAGGCCAAGAGACCCAGTACTTC.

Written as DNA, the CDR3 is TGTGCCAGTAAAGACGACAACCAGAACACTGAAGCTTTCTTT. Its protein product is CASKDDNQNTEAFF. The chain is built from TRBV19 and TRBJ1-1, with no clear D. Trimming took 7 bases from V and 1 from J, leaving 13 bases between them. CDR3 length: 14 amino acids. Germline CDR1 is LNHDA and CDR2 is SQIVND (reference sequence).

This clonotype was found a few times. This rearrangement joins TRBV29-1 to TRBJ2-7; 13 bases match TRBD2. This CDR3 contains 14 residues. Trimming at V came to 7 bases and at J to 5 bases, leaving 8 bases not matched to a gene. Germline CDR1 and CDR2: SQVTM and ANQGSEA. The CDR3: CSGGLAGDLNEQYF. CDR3 nucleotides: TGCAGCGGCGGACTAGCGGGGGACTTGAACGAGCAGTACTTC.

The chain uses TRBV7-3 and TRBJ1-1, with D unclear. Germline lookup yields CDR1 SGHTA and CDR2 FQGTGA. Between the trimmed V and J ends, which lost 3 bases and 0 bases, there was a span of 11 bases. The CDR3 is made up of 15 amino acids. CDR3 DNA sequence: TGTGCCAGCAGCTTGCCACGGATCCTGAACACTGAAGCTTTCTTT. As protein: CASSLPRILNTEAFF.